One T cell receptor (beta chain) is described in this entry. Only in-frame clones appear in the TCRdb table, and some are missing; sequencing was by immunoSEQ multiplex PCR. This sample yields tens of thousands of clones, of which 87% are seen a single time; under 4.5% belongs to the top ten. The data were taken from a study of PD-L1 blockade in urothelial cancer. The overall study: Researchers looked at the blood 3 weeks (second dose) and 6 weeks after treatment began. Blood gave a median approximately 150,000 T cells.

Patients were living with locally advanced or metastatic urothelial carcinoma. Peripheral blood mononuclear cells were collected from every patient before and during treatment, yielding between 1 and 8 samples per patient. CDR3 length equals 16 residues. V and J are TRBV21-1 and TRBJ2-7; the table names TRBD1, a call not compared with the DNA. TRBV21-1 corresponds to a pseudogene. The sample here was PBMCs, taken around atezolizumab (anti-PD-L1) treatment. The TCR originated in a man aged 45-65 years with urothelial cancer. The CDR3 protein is CASSKAMAACSYEQYF. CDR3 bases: TGTGCCAGCAGCAAAGCGATGGCCGCCTGCTCCTACGAGCAGTACTTC.